The sequence of this TCR beta chain was determined in a study of T cell repertoires in cytomegalovirus infection. Study background: From public TCR beta signatures came an indication of both CMV infection and matching HLA type. Study-level findings and limits: The study found HLA-C-restricted CMV-specific TCR beta clonotypes dominating the ex vivo response. Adding up the frequency of public TCR beta families identified people who carried CMV plus the relevant HLA.

TCRdb passed the reads through MiXCR, listing each CDR3 protein once. The sample has fewer than 550,000 distinct CDR3 sequences, about 17% seen once. As concerns this clonotype: What it recognizes is unknown.

V dropped 4 bases and J dropped 0; count of bases not matched to a gene: 10. Germline V gene data show CDR1 as MDHEN and CDR2 as SYDVKM. The CDR3 is 17 amino acids. The chain links TRBV28 to TRBJ1-1; TRBD1 agrees at 8 bases. This sequence was found in a human donor in good health (CMV status not recorded). Some clones in this sample may be carry-over from other donors' samples. Specimen: CD8+ T cells from PBMCs. In DNA, the CDR3 is TGTGCCAGCAGTTCTGGACAGGGCGGGGGTATGAACACTGAAGCTTTCTTT. Its protein is CASSSGQGGGMNTEAFF.